This T cell receptor (beta chain) was recorded in a study of blood T cells in healthy people across ages. The CDR3 has 15 amino acids. Germline V lookup: CDR1 LGHNA, CDR2 YSLEER. Germline trimming cut 5 bases from V and 2 bases from J; bases unmatched to any gene: 3. This clonotype was seen a few times. Next came a second PCR, run for about 6 to 11 cycles, which used a sample-barcoded 5' primer along with a J-beta primer mix. TCRdb re-called the 5' RACE reads through MiXCR, storing one row per CDR3 protein. The sample lists approximately 820,000 distinct CDR3 sequences; more than 40% were seen once. The sequenced material came from blood. The chain carries TRBV4-3 and TRBJ2-6; TRBD1 matches at 7 bases. This clonotype originated in a man in his sixties in good health. This CDR3 reads CASSSGGTGANVLTF. Written as DNA, the CDR3 is TGCGCCAGCAGCTCAGGGGGTACTGGGGCCAACGTCCTGACTTTC.